The sequence of this TCR beta chain was determined in a study of T cells after yellow fever vaccination. Broader study findings: It was a weaker secondary response, yet one that peaked faster, at day 5 versus 15.

Template switching by 5'RACE produced TCR cDNA, adding a universal primer site and UMIs. One entry per CDR3 protein, called by TCRdb with MiXCR from the 5' RACE reads. Seen here are around 400,000 distinct CDR3 sequences, around a tenth observed once, and the top ten hold more than 15%. Germline CDR1 and CDR2: DFQATT and SNEGSKA (reference sequence). Trimming removed 2 bases from V and 2 bases from J, with 18 bases in between. The CDR3 sequence is 17 residues long. On this clonotype itself: The antigen remains undetermined.

This clonotype was sampled from a man aged 18 to 30 who received the YFV17D yellow fever vaccine. The genes are TRBV20-1 and TRBJ1-4; D possibly corresponds to TRBD1 (6 bases). Sample: PBMCs, taken on the day of the first yellow fever vaccination. The CDR3, as DNA: TGCAGTGCTAGAAACCCTGGGGGGCAGAGGACTAATGAAAAACTGTTTTTT. Translating it yields CSARNPGGQRTNEKLFF.